These 7 T cell receptor beta chains were all obtained from the same sample, sequenced in a study of blood T cell repertoires in COVID-19. Generated by immunoSEQ multiplex PCR, the TCRdb table keeps only in-frame clones and is missing some. The profile covers under 450,000 clones, with approximately 90% appearing a single time and about 1.4% taken by the ten largest. Input material: peripheral blood. Receptors originate from a woman in her thirties or forties with COVID-19, enrolled during active disease.

The chain combines TRBV27 with TRBJ2-7; D ambiguous. This CDR3 has 12 amino acids. Germline V lookup: CDR1 MNHEY, CDR2 SMNVEV (reference sequence). V was shortened by 4 bases and J by 3 bases, with 7 bases between the two germline ends. This CDR3 reads CASSSPGYEQYF. The CDR3, as DNA: TGTGCCAGCAGTTCTCCGGGCTACGAGCAGTACTTC.

This chain connects TRBV19 to TRBJ2-2, with 9 nucleotides matching TRBD1. Germline CDR1 LNHDA, CDR2 SQIVND (reference sequence). V trimming: 6 bases; J trimming: 5 bases; junction bases outside the gene matches: 4. The CDR3 has 14 amino acids. The CDR3 DNA sequence: TGTGCCAGTAGAACGACAGGGGGGACCGGGGAGCTGTTTTTT. Its protein is CASRTTGGTGELFF.

The CDR3, as DNA: TGTGCCAGCAGGTTGGGGAGTGGGGGGGAGAGTCAGCCCCAGCATTTT. Translated, it gives CASRLGSGGESQPQHF. V is TRBV28 and J is TRBJ1-5, with a possible D match to TRBD1 (5 bases). V lost 6 bases, J lost 6 bases, and 21 bases lay in between. The V gene's germline CDR1 is MDHEN and CDR2 SYDVKM. CDR3 size: 16 residues.

The chain's CDR3 is CASSLVTTGWAFF. CDR3 nucleotide sequence: TGTGCCAGTAGCCTCGTCACTACAGGATGGGCTTTCTTT. The rearrangement uses TRBV19 and TRBJ1-1, with a possible D match to TRBD1 (5 bases). Trimming stripped 6 bases from V and 11 bases from J, with 19 bases between. This CDR3 has 13 amino acids. Germline lookup yields CDR1 LNHDA and CDR2 SQIVND (reference sequence). Based on the CDR3 plus reference TRBV19 and TRBJ1-1, the full variable domain is DGGITQSPKYLFRKEGQNVTLSCEQNLNHDAMYWYRQDPGQGLRLIYYSQIVNDFQKGDIAEGYSVSREKKESFPLTVTSAQKNPTAFYLCASSLVTTGWAFFGQGTRLTVV.

V and J are TRBV4-2 and TRBJ1-2; D is uncertain. The germline gives CDR1 LGHNA, CDR2 YNFKEQ. V lost 1 base and J 7 bases, leaving 19 bases between the germline ends. This CDR3 region has 16 residues. CDR3: CASSQGGEGERSGYTF. CDR3 nucleotides: TGTGCCAGCAGCCAAGGCGGGGAAGGCGAACGGTCTGGCTACACCTTC.

V gene TRBV7-6 combines with J gene TRBJ2-2; D remains unclear. Germline CDR1 reads SGHVS; CDR2 reads FNYEAQ. The CDR3 length is 16 residues. V was trimmed by 3 bases and J by 1 base, leaving 12 bases between them. CDR3 residues: CASSFFLPLNTGELFF. The CDR3 DNA is TGTGCCAGCAGCTTTTTTCTACCCTTGAACACCGGGGAGCTGTTTTTT.

The chain couples TRBV6-2 or TRBV6-3 to TRBJ2-3; D unresolved. V lost 6 bases and J 2 bases, leaving 12 bases between the germline ends. The CDR3 runs to 14 residues. Germline V gives CDR1 MNHEY, CDR2 SVGEGT. CDR3 coding DNA: TGTGCCAGCAGCATACTCCGTTCCACAGATACGCAGTATTTT. It encodes CASSILRSTDTQYF.